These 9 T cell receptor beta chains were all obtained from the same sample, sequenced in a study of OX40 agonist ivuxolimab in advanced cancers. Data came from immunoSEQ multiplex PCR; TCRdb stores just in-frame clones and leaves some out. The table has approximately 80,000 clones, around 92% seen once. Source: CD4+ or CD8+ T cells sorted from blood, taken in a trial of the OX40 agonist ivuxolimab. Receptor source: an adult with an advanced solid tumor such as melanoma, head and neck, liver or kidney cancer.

CDR3 region: CASSFEMAGGVDNEQFF. For the CDR3, the DNA is TGTGCCAGCAGCTTCGAAATGGCGGGAGGGGTGGACAATGAGCAGTTCTTC. The rearrangement links TRBV11-3 to TRBJ2-1; 9 bases are shared with TRBD2. The CDR3 totals 17 residues. Germline-derived CDR1 and CDR2 are SGHNT and YENEEA. V dropped 3 bases and J dropped 5; count of bases not matched to a gene: 11.

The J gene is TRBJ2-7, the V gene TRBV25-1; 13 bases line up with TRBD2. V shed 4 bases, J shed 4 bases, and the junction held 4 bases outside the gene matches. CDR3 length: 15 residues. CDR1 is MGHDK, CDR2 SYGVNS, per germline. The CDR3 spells CASSARTSGSYEQYF. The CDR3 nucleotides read TGTGCCAGCAGTGCGAGGACTAGCGGGAGTTACGAGCAGTACTTC.

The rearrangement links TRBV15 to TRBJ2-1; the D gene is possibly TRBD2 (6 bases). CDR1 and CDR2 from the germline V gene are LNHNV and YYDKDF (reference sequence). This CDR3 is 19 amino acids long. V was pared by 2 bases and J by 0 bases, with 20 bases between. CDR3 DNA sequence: TGTGCCACCAGCAGAATAATCCTTACTAGCTTTAGCTCCTACAATGAGCAGTTCTTC. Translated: CATSRIILTSFSSYNEQFF.

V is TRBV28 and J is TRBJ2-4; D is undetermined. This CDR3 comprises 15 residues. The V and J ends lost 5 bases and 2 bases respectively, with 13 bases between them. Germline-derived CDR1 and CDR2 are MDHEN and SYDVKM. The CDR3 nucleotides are TGTGCCAGCAGTCAGCCGACCCCCCCCAAAAACATTCAGTACTTC. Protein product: CASSQPTPPKNIQYF.

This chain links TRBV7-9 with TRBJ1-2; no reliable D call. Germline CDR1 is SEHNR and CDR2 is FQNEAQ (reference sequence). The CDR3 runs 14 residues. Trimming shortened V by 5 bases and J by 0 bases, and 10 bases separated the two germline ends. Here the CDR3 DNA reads TGTGCCAGCAGCCGCCCCTCAGCTAACTATGGCTACACCTTC. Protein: CASSRPSANYGYTF.

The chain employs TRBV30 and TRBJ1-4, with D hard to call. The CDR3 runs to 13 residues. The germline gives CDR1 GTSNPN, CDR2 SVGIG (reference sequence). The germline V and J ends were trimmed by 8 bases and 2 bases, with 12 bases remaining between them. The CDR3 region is CAGTDTTNEKLFF. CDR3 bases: TGTGCCGGAACCGACACCACTAATGAAAAACTGTTTTTT.

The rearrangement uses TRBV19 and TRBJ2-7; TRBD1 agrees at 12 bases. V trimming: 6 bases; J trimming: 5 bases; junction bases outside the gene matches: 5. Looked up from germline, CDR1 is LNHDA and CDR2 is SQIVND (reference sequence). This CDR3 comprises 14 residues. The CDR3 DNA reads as TGTGCCAGTAGGGGACAGGGGGCCCACCACGAGCAGTACTTC. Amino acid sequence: CASRGQGAHHEQYF.

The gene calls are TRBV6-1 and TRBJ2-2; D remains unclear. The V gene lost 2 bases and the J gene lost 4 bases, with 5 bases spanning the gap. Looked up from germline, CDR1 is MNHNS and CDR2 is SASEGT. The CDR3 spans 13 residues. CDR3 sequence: CASSERSTGELFF. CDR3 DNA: TGTGCCAGCAGTGAAAGATCCACCGGGGAGCTGTTTTTT.

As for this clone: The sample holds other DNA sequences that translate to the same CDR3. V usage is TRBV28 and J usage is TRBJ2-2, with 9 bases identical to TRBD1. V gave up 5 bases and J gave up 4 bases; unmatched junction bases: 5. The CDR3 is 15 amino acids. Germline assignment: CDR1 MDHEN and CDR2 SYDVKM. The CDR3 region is CASSPGTGSTGELFF. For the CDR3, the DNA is TGTGCCAGCAGTCCCGGGACAGGGTCCACCGGGGAGCTGTTTTTT.